This T cell receptor beta chain was sequenced during a study of cytomegalovirus exposure and HLA in healthy donors. CDR3 length equals 14 residues. The V end lost 4 bases, the J end lost 5 bases, and 12 bases lay between the germline ends. CDR1 is MDHEN and CDR2 is SYDVKM in the germline V gene. Concerning this clone itself: The antigen is not known.

Amplification used 60 Vbeta primers and 13 Jbeta primers. The protocol was immunoSEQ multiplex PCR, while the TCRdb copy is restricted to in-frame clones and leaves out a portion. The table shows 97,000 or so clones, with 75% to 90% occurring only once. General study findings and limits: Highly shared variants forming one cluster were likely a sequencing artifact. It was 150 or so TCR beta chains that were listed as cytomegalovirus-associated.

Sequencing was performed on PBMCs. This chain joins TRBV28 and TRBJ1-5, with a weak D call TRBD1 (6 bases). The TCR originated in a man in his forties in good health and CMV-seronegative. The CDR3 sequence is CASSSDSNYQPQHF. The CDR3 DNA follows: TGTGCCAGCAGTTCGGACAGTAATTATCAGCCCCAGCATTTT.